This TCR beta chain was sequenced during a study of blood T cells in healthy people across ages. The CDR3 has 16 amino acids. V gave up 0 bases and J gave up 3 bases; unmatched junction bases: 9. The germline CDR1 and CDR2 sequences are SGHKS and YYEKEE (reference sequence). Study conclusions and caveats: Per million T cells, TCR beta diversity dropped about linearly as age rose. More naive CD4+ cells and higher diversity were found in long-lived than in aged donors.

A second PCR, run for about 6 to 11 cycles, used a sample-barcoded 5' primer plus a J-beta primer mix. From each sample, at least 3 million paired-end reads containing CDR3 were obtained. MiXCR, applied by TCRdb to the 5' RACE reads, yields one record per CDR3 protein. The sample yields approximately 1.5 million distinct CDR3 sequences, less than 45% seen once. Each individual donor underwent a draw of about 11 milliliters of peripheral blood. A word on this clonotype: Its target is unknown.

This receptor was identified in a young woman in good health. The V call is TRBV5-5, the J call TRBJ2-7; TRBD1 agrees at 7 bases. Source material: blood. The CDR3 protein is CASSLVHGTDLYEQYF. The CDR3 DNA reads as TGTGCCAGCAGCTTGGTCCACGGGACAGACCTCTACGAGCAGTACTTC.